The T cell receptor beta chain described here comes from a study of cytomegalovirus exposure and HLA in healthy donors. Study findings and constraints: In a later analysis, 15,000 to 20,000 TCR beta sequences were associated with HLA alleles at 0.05 false discovery rate. Common viral pathogens (according to a later analysis) appeared linked to several of the most significant clusters. Rare TCR sequences predominated, though certain public TCRs were found in many donors.

In regard to this clone: Its antigen is still unknown.

Researchers ran the PCR with 60 Vbeta and 13 Jbeta primers. Assay used: immunoSEQ multiplex PCR; TCRdb lists only in-frame clones, some missing. The sample lists about 130,000 clones, around 70% occurring once. V was clipped by 6 bases and J by 3 bases, with 6 bases between them. CDR3 length: 12 amino acids. Per the germline V gene, CDR1 is MDHEN and CDR2 is SYDVKM. The source of this sequence is a male donor in good health and CMV-seronegative. The V and J genes are TRBV28 and TRBJ1-5; D unclear. The sample taken for sequencing was PBMCs. The CDR3 sequence: CASRIYNQPQHF. The CDR3 DNA follows: TGTGCCAGCAGGATCTACAATCAGCCCCAGCATTTT.